The rows below give T cell receptor beta chains drawn from one sample of a study of T cells in Graves' hyperthyroidism and ophthalmopathy. From the multiplex PCR reads, TCRdb called clonotypes with MiXCR, one entry per CDR3 protein. Here the sample spans 550,000 to 800,000 distinct CDR3 sequences, around 15% being singletons. The sequencing sample was made of blood. The receptors were gathered from a man aged 18 to 30 with Graves' hyperthyroidism. The CDR3 runs from the conserved cysteine through the conserved F or W. A D gene is named only where the DNA matches it firmly. Expanded clones are given a class, and other clones once, few, many or no size at all.

TRBJ1-5 many TRBV12-3/TRBV12-4 - TGTGCCAGCAGTCCAATAGACAGGTCTCAGCCCCAGCATTTT CASSPIDRSQPQHF
TRBJ1-2 many TRBV19 TRBD1 TGTGCCAGTAGTATGACAGGGTACGGCTACACCTTC CASSMTGYGYTF
TRBJ1-4 few TRBV12-3/TRBV12-4 - TGTGCCAGCAGTTTAGCTGAACAGATTAATGAAAAACTGTTTTTT CASSLAEQINEKLFF
TRBJ2-1 many TRBV30 TRBD2 TGTGCCCAGCTACTAGCGGGCCCAGTCAATGAGCAGTTCTTC CAQLLAGPVNEQFF
TRBJ2-3 few TRBV7-9 TRBD1 TGTGCCAGCACCCCGACAGGGGACCCAAGGGGAGATACGCAGTATTTT CASTPTGDPRGDTQYF
TRBJ1-1 many TRBV4-1 TRBD1 TGCGCCAGCAGCCAAGTAAACAGGGGGCGGCAAGCTTTCTTT CASSQVNRGRQAFF
TRBJ1-2 - TRBV6-2/TRBV6-3 - TGTGCCAGCAGTACCGCTCTCACCTTC CASSTALTF
TRBJ2-7 - TRBV5-5 - TGTGCCAGCAGCTTGGCCTACAGTGGGAACTACGAGCAGTACTTC CASSLAYSGNYEQYF
TRBJ1-2 many TRBV28 - TGTGCCAGCAGTTCCAACAACAGGGTCTATGGCTACACCTTC CASSSNNRVYGYTF
TRBJ1-6 - TRBV20-1 TRBD1 TGCAGTGCTAGAGATCTTGGGGACAGTCGAAATAATTCACCCCTCCACTTT CSARDLGDSRNNSPLHF
TRBJ2-7 few TRBV5-1 TRBD1 TGCGCCAGTCACCACGGGACAGGAAACTACGAGCAGTACTTC CASHHGTGNYEQYF
TRBJ1-1 many TRBV10-3 - TGTGCCATCAGTGAGATGGTTTTCGGCACTGAAGCTTTCTTT CAISEMVFGTEAFF
TRBJ1-6 - TRBV7-9 TRBD1 TGTGCCAGCAGCACCGGGACAGCCGATTCACCCCTCCACTTT CASSTGTADSPLHF
TRBJ2-5 - TRBV7-9 TRBD2 TGTGCCAGCAGGCTCTCGGCGGGAGGAGAGACCCAGTACTTC CASRLSAGGETQYF
TRBJ2-1 many TRBV7-9 - TGTGCCAGCAGCGGGACGGTCTCCTACAATGAGCAGTTCTTC CASSGTVSYNEQFF
TRBJ2-7 few TRBV7-3 TRBD2 TGTGCCAGCAGCAAAGGGTGGCTAGCGGAAGGACGCACCTACGAGCAGTACTTC CASSKGWLAEGRTYEQYF
TRBJ1-1 few TRBV29-1 - TGCAGCACCTCGGGGGGGGGGGAGACTGAAGCTTTCTTT CSTSGGGETEAFF
TRBJ1-1 - TRBV29-1 - TGCAGCACCACCTGGGCTGAAGCTTTCTTT CSTTWAEAFF
TRBJ2-7 many TRBV6-1 - TGTGCCAGCAGTGAATGGAGGGGGTCGTCCTTCTACGAGCAGTACTTC CASSEWRGSSFYEQYF
TRBJ2-5 few TRBV27 TRBD2 TGTGCCAGCAGTGCGCTGGGACTAGCGGGGAGGACCCAGTACTTC CASSALGLAGRTQYF
TRBJ1-1 - TRBV6-2/TRBV6-3 TRBD1 TGTGCCAGCAGAAGGGACAGGGTTGGGAACACTGAAGCTTTCTTT CASRRDRVGNTEAFF
TRBJ2-7 few TRBV20-1 TRBD2 TGCAGTGCTAGACCTCCAGGCGGCGGGAGAGGATACGAGCAGTACTTC CSARPPGGGRGYEQYF
TRBJ2-5 few TRBV10-3 TRBD1 TGTGCCATCAGTGAGAGGGACAGGAGGGAGACCCAGTACTTC CAISERDRRETQYF
TRBJ2-3 once TRBV11-2 - TGTGCCAGCTTACCGAGACAGACTTACACAGATACGCAGTATTTT CASLPRQTYTDTQYF
TRBJ1-4 - TRBV20-1 - TGCAGTGCTAGACTCCTACCCCTAACCTTGAGAGGTGAAAAACTGTTTTTT CSARLLPLTLRGEKLFF
TRBJ2-7 many TRBV3-1 TRBD2 TGTGCCAGCAGCCAAGGGGCTAGCGGTCGTTACGAGCAGTACTTC CASSQGASGRYEQYF
TRBJ2-3 many TRBV20-1 - TGCAGTGCTAGCCTGGGACGTTCCACAGATACGCAGTATTTT CSASLGRSTDTQYF
TRBJ2-3 - TRBV6-1 - TGTGCCAGCAGCCTGTACCTAGCACCCCAACAGGGTACGCAGTATTTT CASSLYLAPQQGTQYF
TRBJ2-7 few TRBV4-3 TRBD2 TGCGCCAGCAGCCTAGGACTAGCGGGTTCGGCGAGTTCCTACGAGCAGTACTTC CASSLGLAGSASSYEQYF
TRBJ2-7 many TRBV5-5 - TGTGCCAGCAGCCGGGCCGGGTTAGGAGAGCAGTACTTC CASSRAGLGEQYF
TRBJ2-7 many TRBV6-1 TRBD2 TGTGCCAGCAGCCTCGGGACTAACTACGAGCAGTACTTC CASSLGTNYEQYF
TRBJ1-3 - TRBV19 - TGTGCCAGTTCCTCGTTGGGCTCCGGAAACACCATATATTTT CASSSLGSGNTIYF
TRBJ2-7 many TRBV12-3/TRBV12-4 - TGTGCCAGCAGTTTTGTTGGGGACGGACCCTACGAGCAGTACTTC CASSFVGDGPYEQYF
TRBJ1-1 - TRBV28 - TGTGCCAGCAGTTTAGACAGGTTCACTGAAGCTTTCTTT CASSLDRFTEAFF
TRBJ2-7 - TRBV20-1 TRBD1 TGCAGTGCTATAAAAGGACAGGGCGTTTCCTACGAGCAGTACTTC CSAIKGQGVSYEQYF
TRBJ1-2 few TRBV2 TRBD1 TGTGCCAGCAGTGAATGGGGACAGGTCTCTGGCTACACCTTC CASSEWGQVSGYTF
TRBJ2-7 few TRBV6-2/TRBV6-3 - TGTGCCAGCAGTTGGCGATACGAGCAGTACTTC CASSWRYEQYF
TRBJ2-7 - TRBV7-9 TRBD1 TGTGCCAGCAGCTTAGCGGGACAGGGGGCCTCCTACGAGCAGTACTTC CASSLAGQGASYEQYF
TRBJ2-3 many TRBV24-1 - TGTGCCACCAGTGATCCGACGTCAGATACGCAGTATTTT CATSDPTSDTQYF
TRBJ2-3 - TRBV30 TRBD2 TGTGCCTGGGGGGAGGGGACAGATACGCAGTATTTT CAWGEGTDTQYF
TRBJ1-3 few TRBV28 - TGTGCCAGCAGTCCCGACTCCGACATAACTGGAAACACCATATATTTT CASSPDSDITGNTIYF
TRBJ1-6 many TRBV2 - TGTGCCAGCCGGCACAGGTCGTATAATTCACCCCTCCACTTT CASRHRSYNSPLHF
TRBJ1-2 - TRBV15 - TGTGCCACCAGCAGAGGCACCGGGACGCTTTATGGCTACACCTTC CATSRGTGTLYGYTF
TRBJ2-7 few TRBV6-1 - TGTGCCAGCAGTGAAGCGATGGCGGGGTACTCCTACGAGCAGTACTTC CASSEAMAGYSYEQYF